A selection of T cell receptor beta chains follows, all from one sample in a study of blood T cell repertoires in COVID-19. Generated by immunoSEQ multiplex PCR, the TCRdb table keeps only in-frame clones and is missing some. This sample carries approximately 300,000 clones, around nine tenths of them seen once, and the ten largest clones take approximately 7.5%. The specimen was peripheral blood. All receptors derive from a young woman with COVID-19, enrolled during active disease. The CDR3 runs from the conserved cysteine through the conserved F or W. Each record gives: J gene, clone size, V gene, D gene, CDR3 DNA, CDR3 protein. D genes are given only for firm matches. The listing skips clone size in some rows; elsewhere it reads once, few, many or a size class.

TRBJ2-5,.,TRBV18,TRBD2,TGTGCCAGCTCACCCCTAGCGGGCCTCCAAGAGACCCAGTACTTC,CASSPLAGLQETQYF
TRBJ2-7,once,TRBV6-2/TRBV6-3,.,TGTGCCAGCAGTAGCCTCCCTAGCTTACCTTACGAGCAGTACTTC,CASSSLPSLPYEQYF
TRBJ1-1,few,TRBV2,TRBD1,TGTGCCAGCAGCTTGGACAGGGGCACTGAAGCTTTCTTT,CASSLDRGTEAFF
TRBJ1-5,.,TRBV6-2/TRBV6-3,TRBD1,TGTGCCAGCAGTTACGACAGGGCAATTCAGCCCCAGCATTTT,CASSYDRAIQPQHF
TRBJ2-3,.,TRBV6-5,.,TGTGCCAGCAGTTGGGACATGGTTAATACGCAGTATTTT,CASSWDMVNTQYF
TRBJ1-2,.,TRBV29-1,TRBD1,TGCAGCGCTGGGACAGGGCGGCGCTATGGCTACACCTTC,CSAGTGRRYGYTF
TRBJ2-1,.,TRBV19,TRBD2,TGTGCCAGTAGTATCGGACTAGCTATAAATGAGCAGTTCTTC,CASSIGLAINEQFF
TRBJ2-7,few,TRBV7-2,TRBD1,TGTGCCAGCAGCTTAGCGGGGACAGACCGGCAGTACTTC,CASSLAGTDRQYF
TRBJ1-4,once,TRBV28,.,TGTGCCAGCAGTTTAGAATTCGGGTCAGGGAATGAAAAACTGTTTTTT,CASSLEFGSGNEKLFF
TRBJ2-7,.,TRBV4-1,TRBD1,TGCGCCAGCAGCCTAGCGGACCGGGACAGGGGTAACGAGCAGTACTTC,CASSLADRDRGNEQYF